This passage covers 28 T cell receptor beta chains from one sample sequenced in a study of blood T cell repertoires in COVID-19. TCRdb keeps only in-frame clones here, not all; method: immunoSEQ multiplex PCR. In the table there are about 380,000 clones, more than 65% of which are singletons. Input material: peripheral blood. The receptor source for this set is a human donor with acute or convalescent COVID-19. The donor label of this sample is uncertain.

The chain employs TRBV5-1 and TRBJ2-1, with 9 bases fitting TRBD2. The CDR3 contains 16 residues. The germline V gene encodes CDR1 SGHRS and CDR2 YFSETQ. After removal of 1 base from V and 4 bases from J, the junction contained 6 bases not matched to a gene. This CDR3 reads CASSLISGGQYNEQFF. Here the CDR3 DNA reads TGCGCCAGCAGCTTGATTAGCGGGGGCCAATACAATGAGCAGTTCTTC.

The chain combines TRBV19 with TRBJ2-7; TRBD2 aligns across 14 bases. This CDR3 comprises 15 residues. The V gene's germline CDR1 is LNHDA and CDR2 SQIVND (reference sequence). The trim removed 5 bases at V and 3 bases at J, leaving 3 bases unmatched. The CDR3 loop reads CASSWTSGRLYEQYF. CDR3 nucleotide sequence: TGTGCCAGTAGTTGGACTAGCGGGAGGCTCTACGAGCAGTACTTC.

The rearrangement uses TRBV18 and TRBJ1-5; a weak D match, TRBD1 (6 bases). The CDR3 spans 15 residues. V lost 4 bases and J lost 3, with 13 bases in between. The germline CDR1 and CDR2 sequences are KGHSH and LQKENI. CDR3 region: CASSLLDRNNQPQHF. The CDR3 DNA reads TGTGCCAGCTCACTACTTGACAGGAACAATCAGCCCCAGCATTTT. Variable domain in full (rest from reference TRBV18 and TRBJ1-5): NAGVMQNPRHLVRRRGQEARLRCSPMKGHSHVYWYRQLPEEGLKFMVYLQKENIIDESGMPKERFSAEFPKEGPSILRIQQVVRGDSAAYFCASSLLDRNNQPQHFGDGTRLSIL.

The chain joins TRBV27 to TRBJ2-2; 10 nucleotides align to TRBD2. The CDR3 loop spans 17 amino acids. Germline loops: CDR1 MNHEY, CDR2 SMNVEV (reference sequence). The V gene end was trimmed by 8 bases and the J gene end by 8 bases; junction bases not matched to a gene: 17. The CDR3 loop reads CASSLMTSGLVRGELFF. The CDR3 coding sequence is TGTGCCAGCTCCCTCATGACTAGCGGGTTGGTTCGGGGGGAGCTGTTTTTT.

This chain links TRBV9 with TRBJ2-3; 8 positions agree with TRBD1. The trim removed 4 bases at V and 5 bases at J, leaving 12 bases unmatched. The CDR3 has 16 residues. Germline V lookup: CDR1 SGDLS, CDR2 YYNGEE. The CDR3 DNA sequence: TGTGCCAGCAGCTCTATGACAGGGGTCCGGGGAGATACGCAGTATTTT. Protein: CASSSMTGVRGDTQYF.

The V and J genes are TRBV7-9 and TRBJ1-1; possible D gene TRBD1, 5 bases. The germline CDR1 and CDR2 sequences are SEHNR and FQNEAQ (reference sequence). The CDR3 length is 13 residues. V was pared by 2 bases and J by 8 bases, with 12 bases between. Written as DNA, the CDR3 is TGTGCCAGCAGCTTACCACAGGAACCAGAAGCTTTCTTT. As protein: CASSLPQEPEAFF.

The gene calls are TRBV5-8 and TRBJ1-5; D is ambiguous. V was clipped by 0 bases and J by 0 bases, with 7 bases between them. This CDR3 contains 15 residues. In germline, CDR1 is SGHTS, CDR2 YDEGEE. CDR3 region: CASSLARSSNQPQHF. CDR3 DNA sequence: TGTGCCAGCAGCTTGGCCCGGAGTAGCAATCAGCCCCAGCATTTT. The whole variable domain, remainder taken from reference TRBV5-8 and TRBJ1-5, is EAGVTQSPTHLIKTRGQQATLRCSPISGHTSVYWYQQALGLGLQFLLWYDEGEERNRGNFPPRFSGRQFPNYSSELNVNALELEDSALYLCASSLARSSNQPQHFGDGTRLSIL.

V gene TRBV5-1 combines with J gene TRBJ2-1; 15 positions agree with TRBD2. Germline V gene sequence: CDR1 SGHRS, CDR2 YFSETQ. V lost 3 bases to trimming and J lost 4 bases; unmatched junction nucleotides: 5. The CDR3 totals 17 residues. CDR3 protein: CASSSGTSGGRYNEQFF. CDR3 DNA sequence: TGCGCCAGCAGCTCCGGGACTAGCGGGGGGAGATACAATGAGCAGTTCTTC.

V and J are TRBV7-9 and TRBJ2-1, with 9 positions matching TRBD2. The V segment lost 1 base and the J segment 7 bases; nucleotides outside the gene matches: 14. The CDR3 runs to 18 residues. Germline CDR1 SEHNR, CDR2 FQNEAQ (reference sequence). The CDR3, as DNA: TGTGCCAGCAGCTTAGTAGTAGGAGCGGGAGGCTCAGGGAATGAGCAGTTCTTC. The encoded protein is CASSLVVGAGGSGNEQFF. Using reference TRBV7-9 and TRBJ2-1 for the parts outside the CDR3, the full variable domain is DTGVSQNPRHKITKRGQNVTFRCDPISEHNRLYWYRQTLGQGPEFLTYFQNEAQLEKSRLLSDRFSAERPKGSFSTLEIQRTEQGDSAMYLCASSLVVGAGGSGNEQFFGPGTRLTVL.

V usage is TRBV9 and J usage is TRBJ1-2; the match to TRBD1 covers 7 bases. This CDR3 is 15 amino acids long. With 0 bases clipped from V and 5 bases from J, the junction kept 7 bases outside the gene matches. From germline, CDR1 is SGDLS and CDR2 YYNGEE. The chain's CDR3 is CASSVGQGSTYGYTF. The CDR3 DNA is TGTGCCAGCAGCGTAGGACAGGGATCGACTTATGGCTACACCTTC.

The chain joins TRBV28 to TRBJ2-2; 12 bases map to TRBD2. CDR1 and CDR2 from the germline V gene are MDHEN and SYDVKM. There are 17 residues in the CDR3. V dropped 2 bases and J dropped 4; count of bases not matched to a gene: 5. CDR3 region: CASSLLAGGQGTGELFF. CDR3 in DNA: TGTGCCAGCAGTTTACTAGCGGGGGGGCAAGGCACCGGGGAGCTGTTTTTT.

The CDR3 region is CATSDARGIGETQYF. CDR3 coding DNA: TGTGCCACCAGCGACGCTAGGGGAATTGGGGAGACCCAGTACTTC. The chain combines TRBV15 with TRBJ2-5; D is possibly TRBD1 (5 bases). The CDR3 sequence is 15 residues long. Trimming removed 5 bases from V and 5 bases from J, with 18 bases in between. Per germline, CDR1 LNHNV and CDR2 YYDKDF (reference sequence).

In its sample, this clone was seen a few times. In DNA, the CDR3 is TGTGCCAGCAGTGTTTACAGGGCGAGCAATCAGCCCCAGCATTTT. Its translation: CASSVYRASNQPQHF. V usage is TRBV2 and J usage is TRBJ1-5; perhaps TRBD1 as D (6 bases). The V end was cut by 4 bases, the J end by 1 base, with 11 bases between. The CDR3 extends over 15 amino acids. Germline loops: CDR1 SNHLY, CDR2 FYNNEI.

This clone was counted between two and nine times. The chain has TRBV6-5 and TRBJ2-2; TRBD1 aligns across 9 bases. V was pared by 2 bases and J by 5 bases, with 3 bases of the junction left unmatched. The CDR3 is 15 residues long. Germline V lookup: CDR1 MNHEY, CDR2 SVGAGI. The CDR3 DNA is TGTGCCAGCAGTTACGACAGGGGGGTAACCGGGGAGCTGTTTTTT. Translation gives CASSYDRGVTGELFF.

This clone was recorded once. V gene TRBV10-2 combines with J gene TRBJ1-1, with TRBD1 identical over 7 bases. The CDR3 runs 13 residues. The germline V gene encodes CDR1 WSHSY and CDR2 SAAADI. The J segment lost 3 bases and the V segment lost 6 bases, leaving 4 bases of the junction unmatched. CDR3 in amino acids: CASRTQGYTEAFF. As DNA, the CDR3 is TGCGCCAGCAGAACACAGGGGTACACTGAAGCTTTCTTT.

CDR3 in DNA: TGTGCCAGCAGTGGGACAGGAGTCCTAAACACCGGGGAGCTGTTTTTT. Its translation is CASSGTGVLNTGELFF. This chain links TRBV2 with TRBJ2-2; 7 positions agree with TRBD1. The J segment lost 2 bases and the V segment lost 4 bases, leaving 7 bases of the junction unmatched. This CDR3 has 16 amino acids. The V gene's germline CDR1 is SNHLY and CDR2 FYNNEI. Filled out from reference TRBV2 and TRBJ2-2, the complete variable domain reads EPEVTQTPSHQVTQMGQEVILRCVPISNHLYFYWYRQILGQKVEFLVSFYNNEISEKSEIFDDQFSVERPDGSNFTLKIRSTKLEDSAMYFCASSGTGVLNTGELFFGEGSRLTVL.

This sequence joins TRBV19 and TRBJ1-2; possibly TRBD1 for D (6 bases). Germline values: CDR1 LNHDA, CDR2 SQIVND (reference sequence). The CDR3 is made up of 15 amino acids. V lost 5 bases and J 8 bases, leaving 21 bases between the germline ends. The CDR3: CASSSNIAGVGGYTF. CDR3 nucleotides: TGTGCCAGTAGTTCGAACATCGCAGGGGTGGGAGGCTACACCTTC.

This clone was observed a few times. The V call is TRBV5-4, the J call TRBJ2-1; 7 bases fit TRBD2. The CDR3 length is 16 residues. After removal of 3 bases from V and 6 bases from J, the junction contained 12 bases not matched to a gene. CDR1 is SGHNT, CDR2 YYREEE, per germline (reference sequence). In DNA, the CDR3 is TGTGCCAGCAGCTCCCCGACTGAGCGGGATGGCAATGAGCAGTTCTTC. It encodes CASSSPTERDGNEQFF.

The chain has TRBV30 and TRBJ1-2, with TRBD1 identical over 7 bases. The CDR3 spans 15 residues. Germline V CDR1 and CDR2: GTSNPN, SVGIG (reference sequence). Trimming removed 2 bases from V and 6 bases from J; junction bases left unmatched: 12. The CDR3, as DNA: TGTGCCTGGAGTCTTCGGAGACAGGGTAGGGATGGCTACACCTTC. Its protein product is CAWSLRRQGRDGYTF.

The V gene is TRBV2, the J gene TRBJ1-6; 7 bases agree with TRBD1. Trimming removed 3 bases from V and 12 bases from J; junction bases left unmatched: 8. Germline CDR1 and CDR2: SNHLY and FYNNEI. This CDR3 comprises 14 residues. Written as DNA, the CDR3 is TGTGCCAGCAGTGAGATTTACAGGGGAAGACCCCTCCACTTT. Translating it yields CASSEIYRGRPLHF.

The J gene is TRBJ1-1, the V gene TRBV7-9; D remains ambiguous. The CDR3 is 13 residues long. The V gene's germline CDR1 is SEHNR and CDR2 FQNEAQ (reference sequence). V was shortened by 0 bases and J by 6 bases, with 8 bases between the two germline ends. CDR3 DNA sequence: TGTGCCAGCAGCTTAGCGTCTGAGGCTGAAGCTTTCTTT. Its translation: CASSLASEAEAFF.

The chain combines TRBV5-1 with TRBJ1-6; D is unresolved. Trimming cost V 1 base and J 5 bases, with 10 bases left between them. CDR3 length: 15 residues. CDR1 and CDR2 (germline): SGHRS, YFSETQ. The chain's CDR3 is CASSLLDGDNSPLHF. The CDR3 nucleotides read TGCGCCAGCAGCTTGTTGGACGGGGATAATTCACCCCTCCACTTT.

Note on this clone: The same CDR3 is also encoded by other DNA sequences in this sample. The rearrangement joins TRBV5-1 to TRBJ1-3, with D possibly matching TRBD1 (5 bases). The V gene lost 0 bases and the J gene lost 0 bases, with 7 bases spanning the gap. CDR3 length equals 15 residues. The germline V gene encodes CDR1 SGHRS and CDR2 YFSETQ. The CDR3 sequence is CASSLGGSSGNTIYF. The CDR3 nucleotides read TGCGCCAGCAGCTTGGGGGGCAGCTCTGGAAACACCATATATTTT.

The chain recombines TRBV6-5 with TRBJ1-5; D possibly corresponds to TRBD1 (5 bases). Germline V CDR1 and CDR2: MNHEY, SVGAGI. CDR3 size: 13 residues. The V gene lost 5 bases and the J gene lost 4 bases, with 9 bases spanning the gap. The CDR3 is CASSRQPNQPQHF. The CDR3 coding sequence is TGTGCCAGCAGTAGACAGCCGAATCAGCCCCAGCATTTT.

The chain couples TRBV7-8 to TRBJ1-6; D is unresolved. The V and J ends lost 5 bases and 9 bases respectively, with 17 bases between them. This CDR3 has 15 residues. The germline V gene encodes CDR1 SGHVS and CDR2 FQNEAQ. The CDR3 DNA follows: TGTGCCAGCAGCGCTACCGGGGTGGGTAGTTCACCCCTCCACTTT. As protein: CASSATGVGSSPLHF.

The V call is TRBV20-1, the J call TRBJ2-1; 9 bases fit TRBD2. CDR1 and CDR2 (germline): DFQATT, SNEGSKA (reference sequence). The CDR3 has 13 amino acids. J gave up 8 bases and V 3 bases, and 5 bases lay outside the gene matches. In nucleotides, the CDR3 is TGCAGTGCTAGTAGTCTAGCGGGGCATGAGCAGTTCTTC. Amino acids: CSASSLAGHEQFF.

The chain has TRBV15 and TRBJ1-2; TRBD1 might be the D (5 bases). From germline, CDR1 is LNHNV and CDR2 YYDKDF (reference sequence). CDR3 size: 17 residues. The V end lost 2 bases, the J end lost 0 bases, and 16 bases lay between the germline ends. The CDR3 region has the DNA TGTGCCACCAGCAGACCCGGGGTTGGGGGGGCTAACTATGGCTACACCTTC. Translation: CATSRPGVGGANYGYTF. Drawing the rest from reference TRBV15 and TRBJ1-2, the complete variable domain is DAMVIQNPRYQVTQFGKPVTLSCSQTLNHNVMYWYQQKSSQAPKLLFHYYDKDFNNEADTPDNFQSRRPNTSFCFLDIRSPGLGDTAMYLCATSRPGVGGANYGYTFGSGTRLTVV.

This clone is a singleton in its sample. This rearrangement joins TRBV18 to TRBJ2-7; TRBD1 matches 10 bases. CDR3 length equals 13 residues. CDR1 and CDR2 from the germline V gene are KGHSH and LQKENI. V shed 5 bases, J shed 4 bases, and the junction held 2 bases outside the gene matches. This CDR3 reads CASSEDRGYEQYF. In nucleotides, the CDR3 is TGTGCCAGCTCAGAGGACAGGGGGTACGAGCAGTACTTC.